Sequencing of this TCR beta chain was carried out in a study of pediatric ulcerative colitis (dated by TCRdb to about 2019). The study in broad terms: Of the ulcerative colitis patients, roughly 7 had pancolitis and two had left-sided colitis, and histology in every patient was consistent with ulcerative colitis. From eight or nine newly diagnosed, treatment-naive pediatric ulcerative colitis patients and four non-IBD control children, paired blood and rectal samples were collected. The Pediatric Ulcerative Colitis Activity Index classified a couple of patients as having mild disease, several as having moderate disease and three as having acute severe colitis.

In the case of this clone: The antigen it recognizes is unknown. Base quality data are lacking; no much larger clone is found one base away.

Using the immunoSEQ TRB Survey service, rearranged CDR3 beta regions were amplified from genomic DNA with multiplex V and J primers. Survey-level sequencing depth of up to 500,000 reads per sample was used to keep depth equal across samples. The libraries were purified and pooled, then sequenced using Illumina technology. From the authors' description of their analysis: immunoSEQ online tools were used for productive clonality, sample overlap, pairwise scatters, CDR3 beta length, V/D/J gene usage and productiveness. Alongside Shannon and Simpson indices, calculated diversity was computed as the number of unique rearrangements divided by total templates, multiplied by 100. Z-score normalized data were analyzed by principal component analysis with the R prcomp function and the ggbiplot package. Morisita's index was used to quantify blood-rectal clonal overlap within each subject. TCRdb obtained this table from immuneACCESS and retained in-frame rearrangements with V and J assigned. These tables miss some clones; where compared with another copy, unresolved V genes account for less than half of the shortfall, and the remainder is unexplained. V and J calls and clone size are given by that table; D and trimming were obtained from the DNA. In all, the sample holds 20,000 to 30,000 clones, and about 67% of those were seen once. The ten largest clones capture roughly 7.8% of the sample.

During colonoscopy, one to two rectal pinch biopsies were obtained for research purposes. Ulcerative colitis patients had received no immunosuppressive medication before the diagnostic colonoscopy. Before DNA was isolated, the rectal biopsies underwent proteinase K digestion. The Wizard kit (Promega) was used to extract genomic DNA from blood and intestinal samples. Trimmed from V: 2 bases; trimmed from J: 3 bases; junction bases lacking a gene match: 1. CDR1 and CDR2 were assigned from the germline V gene as SGHTA and FQGNSA. Including cysteine and phenylalanine, the CDR3 has 14 amino acids. Of the read, only the CDR3 DNA is kept; its 42 bases are in frame from base 1. Broad study findings and their caveats: Compared with controls, ulcerative colitis patients showed significantly higher autologous blood-rectal clonal overlap, a finding that suggests increased T cell trafficking to inflamed tissue. Rectal pinch biopsies may have included blood-derived T cells, especially in patients with overt colitis. Only a handful of individuals were included in the healthy control group, which was small. For technical reasons, the blood samples of a couple of patients yielded substantially fewer templates, so those samples were excluded from the blood-rectal overlap analysis. Controls, mild-moderate and acute severe colitis patients were separated by rectal repertoire features, and reduced rectal diversity due to clonal expansions was observed in acute severe colitis. Because the repertoires came from total lymphocyte DNA, rare subsets such as regulatory T cells may have patterns that are not reflected. A couple of rectal CDR3 clonotypes turned up in every ulcerative colitis patient but in none of the controls.

The origin of this receptor is a boy aged 10-17 years with severe ulcerative colitis. The sequenced sample was gut tissue. The V and J genes are TRBV7-2 and TRBJ2-1; 7 middle bases align to TRBD1. The nucleotide sequence is given as TGTGCCAGCAGCTTACAGGGGGTCTACAATGAGCAGTTCTTC. The resulting protein is CASSLQGVYNEQFF.